This entry concerns a single TCR beta chain. Its specificity is not known. Profiling relied on immunoSEQ multiplex PCR, and the TCRdb table lists in-frame clones only, not all of them. Among about 95,000 clones, roughly four fifths were seen once, and the ten largest hold under 30%. The data are from a study of CD8 T cell repertoires and HIV-1 epitope variants. Study summary: 1M T cells were kept uncultured as a baseline.

The germline gives CDR1 MGHRA, CDR2 YSYEKL. CDR3 size: 16 residues. The V and J ends lost 1 base and 1 base, in that order; junction bases with no gene match: 6. Regarding the study as a whole: This assay reports beta chains of antigen-expanded cells, not T cell function.

The TCR comes from a male donor with HIV. Material for sequencing was uncultured baseline CD8+ T cells from peripheral blood mononuclear cells (PBMCs). J is TRBJ1-1 and V is TRBV4-1; 7 bases are shared with TRBD1. The CDR3 DNA reads TGCGCCAGCAGCCAAGGAGGGGCAGGGGGGAACACTGAAGCTTTCTTT. Its protein is CASSQGGAGGNTEAFF.